This T cell receptor beta chain appears in the sequencing data of a study of blood T cell repertoires in COVID-19 (TCRdb year 2020). Context from the whole study: Samples covering the acute and convalescent phases of COVID-19 were provided by collaborators in the United States, Italy and Spain. The material from the prospective study consisted of cDNA or gDNA derived from T cells, B-cell-depleted T cells, or PBMCs. The dataset comprised deeply sampled blood TCRbeta repertoires from subjects exposed to, actively infected with, or recovered from COVID-19. The repertoires were released in a freely available public database meant as a resource for research on the immune response to SARS-CoV-2. Samples came from the ongoing ImmuneRACE study (first 160 participants) plus 1,254 subjects from 6 global collaborators. The sample metadata nearly always contained a de-identified subject ID, COVID-19 status, age in years and sex. Where available, HLA class I and class II types were obtained from metadata supplied by the sample provider rather than from assay-based typing.

In the prospective study, participants were roughly 18 to 89 years old, resided in about two dozen geographic areas of the United States, and were enrolled through a virtual design. Cohort assignment in the prospective study relied on participant-reported clinical history from a screening survey and a study questionnaire. Recovered participants in ImmuneRACE Cohort 3 were defined by two consecutive negative NP/OP PCR tests, clearance by a healthcare professional, or resolution of symptoms. Each participant in the prospective study had whole blood, serum and a nasopharyngeal or oropharyngeal swab collected by mobile phlebotomists. Over a roughly 2-month period, participants in the prospective study had the option of providing additional blood draws and questionnaires. Before DNA extraction, blood samples from the prospective study were shipped at room temperature or frozen. TCRbeta CDR3 regions were amplified from genomic DNA by means of the immunoSEQ Assay, a bias-controlled multiplex PCR. The source study handled its data this way. Within the assay, amplification of reference gene primers was used to estimate how many nucleated cells each sample contained. To quantify the absolute abundance of each unique TCRbeta CDR3 rearrangement, sequence reads were collapsed and filtered. For each sample, productive Simpson clonality was calculated as the square root of Simpson's diversity index across productive rearrangements. The immuneACCESS repertoire file appears here via TCRdb, limited to in-frame rearrangements. These files lack a portion of the clones; in checked studies, under half of the deficit traces to unresolved V genes, and the cause of the others is not known. The D gene and trimming were derived from the DNA, and the V and J assignments and clone size from that table. The sample data list more than 250,000 clones, and 92% of these were observed just once. The leading ten clones occupy around 18% of the sample.

As regards this clone: Its binding antigen is unknown. One base away there is no much larger clone; base qualities are not given.

Overall results and qualifications from the work: Clinical and demographic metadata were provided uncurated, with the amount varying by source and participant.

Material for sequencing was PBMCs or T cells enriched from blood (not recorded which). This TCR was sampled from a woman in her 30s who had recovered from COVID-19.

The CDR3 amino acid sequence is: CASSQALSGQPQHF. The DNA is TGTGCCAGCAGCCAAGCATTGTCCGGTCAGCCCCAGCATTTT. The V and J genes are TRBV3-1 (or the pseudogene TRBV3-2) and TRBJ1-5; the D gene assignment is ambiguous. The CDR3 runs 14 amino acids, cysteine and phenylalanine included. The entry retains the CDR3 DNA only, 42 bases that are in frame from base 1. V is clipped by 1 base and J by 6 bases, and the sequence between their germline boundaries is 10 bases long. The germline V gene (reference sequence) provides CDR1 LGHDT and CDR2 YNNKEL.